Listed below are T cell receptor beta chains from one sample, sequenced in a study of cytomegalovirus exposure and HLA in healthy donors. Method: immunoSEQ multiplex PCR; TCRdb's copy keeps in-frame clones and lacks some. This sample has approximately 110,000 clones, with approximately 80% found just once. The material sequenced was PBMCs. The receptors shown here come from a man in his fifties in good health and CMV-seronegative. CDR3s include the opening cysteine and the closing phenylalanine or tryptophan. A D gene is named only where the DNA matches it firmly.

V	D	J	CDR3	DNA
TRBV9	TRBD2	TRBJ2-7	CASSVAGGGSYEQYF	TGTGCCAGCAGCGTAGCGGGGGGTGGCTCCTACGAGCAGTACTTC
TRBV18	-	TRBJ2-3	CASSPLTKKHTDTQYF	TGTGCCAGCTCACCGTTGACTAAGAAACACACAGATACGCAGTATTTT
TRBV30	TRBD1	TRBJ2-1	CAWSVQQGRQFF	TGTGCCTGGAGTGTCCAACAGGGGAGACAGTTCTTC
TRBV10-3	-	TRBJ2-3	CAIAGGQGSTDTQYF	TGTGCCATCGCCGGGGGGCAGGGGAGCACAGATACGCAGTATTTT
TRBV6-5	-	TRBJ1-1	CASTRGGSGTEAFF	TGTGCCAGCACCCGGGGGGGGTCTGGCACTGAAGCTTTCTTT
TRBV2	TRBD2	TRBJ2-4	CASSQTSGENIQYF	TGTGCCAGCAGTCAGACTAGCGGGGAAAACATTCAGTACTTC
TRBV4-1	-	TRBJ2-7	CASSQRSVSYEQYF	TGCGCCAGCAGCCAAAGATCAGTCTCCTACGAGCAGTACTTC
TRBV30	-	TRBJ1-1	CAWSRGMDTEAFF	TGTGCCTGGAGTAGGGGGATGGACACTGAAGCTTTCTTT
TRBV29-1	TRBD2	TRBJ2-5	CSARWGGETQYF	TGCAGCGCCAGGTGGGGGGGAGAGACCCAGTACTTC
TRBV7-6	TRBD2	TRBJ2-3	CASSRLAGEVDTQYF	TGTGCCAGCAGCCGACTAGCGGGAGAAGTAGATACGCAGTATTTT
TRBV11-2	-	TRBJ2-7	CASSLPGLAYEQYF	TGTGCCAGCAGCCTCCCGGGACTTGCCTACGAGCAGTACTTC
TRBV7-2	TRBD2	TRBJ2-3	CASSRGTSGGDTQYF	TGTGCCAGCAGCCGCGGGACTAGCGGGGGGGATACGCAGTATTTT
TRBV7-9	-	TRBJ1-3	CASSLAGLYSGNTIYF	TGTGCCAGCAGCTTGGCGGGACTGTACTCTGGAAACACCATATATTTT
TRBV7-3	TRBD2	TRBJ2-7	CASSLSSGRVYEQYF	TGTGCCAGCAGCTTAAGTAGCGGGAGAGTATACGAGCAGTACTTC
TRBV29-1	-	TRBJ2-7	CSVGDLAEQYF	TGCAGCGTTGGGGACTTGGCTGAGCAGTACTTC
TRBV5-1	TRBD1	TRBJ1-5	CASRPGQGAQQPQHF	TGCGCCAGCAGACCCGGACAGGGGGCTCAACAGCCCCAGCATTTT
TRBV5-1	-	TRBJ1-2	CASSLEGVGGYTF	TGCGCCAGCAGCTTGGAGGGGGTCGGCGGCTACACCTTC
TRBV29-1	-	TRBJ2-2	CSVEAGAHTGELFF	TGCAGCGTTGAGGCGGGGGCCCACACCGGGGAGCTGTTTTTT
TRBV18	-	TRBJ2-5	CASSSDSKETQYF	TGTGCCAGCTCATCGGACTCGAAAGAGACCCAGTACTTC
TRBV28	TRBD1	TRBJ1-5	CASTLWVGQGGNQPQHF	TGTGCCAGCACCCTATGGGTCGGGCAGGGGGGCAATCAGCCCCAGCATTTT
TRBV7-3	-	TRBJ2-3	CASSLFQGPLADTQYF	TGTGCCAGCAGCTTATTCCAGGGGCCCCTCGCAGATACGCAGTATTTT
TRBV29-1	-	TRBJ2-5	CSVEPGSWETQYF	TGCAGCGTTGAGCCGGGGTCGTGGGAGACCCAGTACTTC
TRBV5-1	TRBD2	TRBJ2-1	CASSLASAGGPGHNEQFF	TGCGCCAGCAGCTTGGCGAGCGCGGGGGGGCCGGGCCACAATGAGCAGTTCTTC
TRBV7-2	TRBD2	TRBJ2-3	CASSLLSGGFTDTQYF	TGTGCCAGCAGCTTACTTAGCGGGGGATTCACAGATACGCAGTATTTT
TRBV28	TRBD1	TRBJ1-2	CASRIQGDGGYTF	TGTGCCAGCAGGATACAGGGGGACGGGGGCTACACCTTC
TRBV28	-	TRBJ2-7	CASSNSLYEQYF	TGTGCCAGCAGCAACTCCCTCTACGAGCAGTACTTC
TRBV29-1	-	TRBJ2-7	CSAAGGSNEQYF	TGCAGCGCAGCTGGGGGGAGCAACGAGCAGTACTTC
TRBV18	TRBD2	TRBJ2-3	CASSPRSSGRAGGTDTQYF	TGTGCCAGCTCACCACGGTCAAGCGGGAGGGCCGGTGGCACAGATACGCAGTATTTT